This T cell receptor beta chain was identified during a study of blood T cell repertoires in COVID-19. Which cohort a participant joined came from the clinical history participants gave. Up to 2 weeks before entering the study, exposed participants had met a COVID-19 case. From germline, CDR1 is SNHLY and CDR2 FYNNEI. This CDR3 spans 12 amino acids. Trimming removed 3 bases from V and 5 bases from J, with 7 bases in between. As processed by the authors: How many nucleated cells were present was estimated from reference gene primer amplification. This table comes from immunoSEQ multiplex PCR, and its TCRdb copy is limited to in-frame clones, with some not included. That table furnishes V, J and clone size, whereas the DNA furnished D and trimming. This sample yields about 320,000 clones, of which roughly 90% are seen a single time; 3% to 5% belongs to the top ten.

The sequence was collected from a woman younger than 45 who had been exposed to COVID-19. Sequencing was performed on PBMCs or T cells enriched from blood (not recorded which). This chain uses TRBV2 with TRBJ1-1; D call uncertain. The CDR3 DNA sequence: TGTGCCAGCAGTGAGGGCTCAACTGAAGCTTTCTTT. Translating it yields CASSEGSTEAFF.